The clone carrying this T cell receptor (beta chain) appeared once. TCRdb keeps only in-frame clones here, not all; method: immunoSEQ multiplex PCR. The sample contains around 32,000 clones, roughly 86% of which appear only once. These data belong to a study of T cell changes during pregnancy in multiple sclerosis. V shed 0 bases, J shed 8 bases, and the junction held 13 bases outside the gene matches. The CDR3 extends over 16 amino acids. Germline CDR1 ENHRY, CDR2 SYGVKD. Sequencing was performed on CD8+ T cells from peripheral blood mononuclear cells, taken before pregnancy. The chain uses TRBV10-3 and TRBJ2-7, with 7 bases that match TRBD1. This clonotype originated in a female donor with multiple sclerosis, enrolled in a pregnancy study. CDR3 sequence: CAISESPGTELSKQYF. Written as DNA, the CDR3 is TGTGCCATCAGTGAGTCCCCCGGGACAGAACTTTCCAAGCAGTACTTC.